The 25 T cell receptor beta chains below all came from one sample that was sequenced in a study of CD8+ T cells in alopecia areata. Extraction of RNA preceded its reverse transcription into cDNA, which served as the sequencing template. The data were produced by immunoSEQ multiplex PCR, yet TCRdb's version contains in-frame clones alone and is incomplete. The table includes around 300,000 clones, approximately 60% detected once. Treatment: oral pan-JAK inhibitor, 5-10 mg twice daily. Sequencing was performed on CD4+ T cells sorted from blood, taken around week 54, from a patient treated with tofacitinib. These receptor sequences come from a human donor with alopecia areata.

This chain connects TRBV30 to TRBJ1-1; possible D gene TRBD1, 6 bases. Germline CDR1 and CDR2: GTSNPN and SVGIG (reference sequence). Trimming took 3 bases from V and 4 from J, leaving 12 bases between them. CDR3 length: 13 amino acids. CDR3 sequence reads: CAWSTGLSTEAFF. The DNA of the CDR3 is TGTGCCTGGAGCACAGGGTTGAGCACTGAAGCTTTCTTT.

In the case of this clone: This sample includes further DNA sequences coding for the same CDR3. The rearrangement joins TRBV20-1 to TRBJ2-5; D uncertain. The germline CDR1 and CDR2 sequences are DFQATT and SNEGSKA (reference sequence). This CDR3 comprises 10 residues. Trimming cost V 2 bases and J 2 bases, with 0 bases left between them. CDR3 residues: CSARQETQYF. The CDR3 nucleotides are TGCAGTGCTAGACAAGAGACCCAGTACTTC.

The V call is TRBV29-1, the J call TRBJ2-3; D is possibly TRBD1 or TRBD2 (5 bases each). In germline, CDR1 is SQVTM, CDR2 ANQGSEA. The CDR3 covers 12 residues. V gave up 4 bases and J gave up 7 bases, with 12 bases separating them. The CDR3, as DNA: TGCAGCGTTGTCGGGACGAAGCATACGCAGTATTTT. Amino acid sequence: CSVVGTKHTQYF.

This CDR3 is CASSPVGTGAGELFF. The CDR3 coding sequence is TGCGCCAGCAGCCCGGTCGGGACAGGGGCCGGGGAGCTGTTTTTT. The chain recombines TRBV4-3 with TRBJ2-2; 10 bases line up with TRBD1. Germline V gene data show CDR1 as LGHNA and CDR2 as YSLEER. V trimming: 4 bases; J trimming: 6 bases; junction bases outside the gene matches: 5. The CDR3 loop spans 15 amino acids.

This clone occurred a few times. CDR3 sequence reads: CASSRVGPSWYTF. CDR3 nucleotides: TGTGCCAGCAGCCGGGTCGGACCGTCGTGGTACACCTTC. This chain uses TRBV7-2 with TRBJ1-2; D is undetermined. The CDR3 runs to 13 residues. Trimming stripped 5 bases from V and 11 bases from J, with 18 bases between. The V gene's germline CDR1 is SGHTA and CDR2 FQGNSA.

The chain joins TRBV2 to TRBJ2-7; TRBD2 agrees at 7 bases. This CDR3 comprises 14 residues. The germline V gene encodes CDR1 SNHLY and CDR2 FYNNEI. Trimming cost V 6 bases and J 0 bases; bases outside gene matches: 5. The CDR3 nucleotides read TGTGCCAGCAGAGTGGGGGGGGTCTCCTACGAGCAGTACTTC. Amino acids: CASRVGGVSYEQYF. Supplemented by reference TRBV2 and TRBJ2-7, the full variable domain reads EPEVTQTPSHQVTQMGQEVILRCVPISNHLYFYWYRQILGQKVEFLVSFYNNEISEKSEIFDDQFSVERPDGSNFTLKIRSTKLEDSAMYFCASRVGGVSYEQYFGPGTRLTVT.

The chain links TRBV11-2 to TRBJ2-7, with 7 bases matching TRBD2. Germline V CDR1 and CDR2: SGHAT, FQNNGV. Trimming at V came to 1 base and at J to 3 bases, leaving 9 bases not matched to a gene. The CDR3 covers 16 residues. CDR3 residues: CASSLGSGPLVYEQYF. The CDR3, as DNA: TGTGCCAGCAGCTTAGGTAGCGGGCCCCTCGTCTACGAGCAGTACTTC.

The V and J genes are TRBV6-5 and TRBJ2-5; no clear D gene. The CDR3 sequence is 13 residues long. Germline lookup yields CDR1 MNHEY and CDR2 SVGAGI. The germline V and J ends were trimmed by 0 bases and 5 bases, with 7 bases remaining between them. CDR3 coding DNA: TGTGCCAGCAGTTACTCGTGGAGTGAGACCCAGTACTTC. It yields the protein CASSYSWSETQYF.

V and J are TRBV5-6 and TRBJ1-5; D gene uncertain. The CDR3 consists of 14 residues. Between the trimmed V and J ends, which lost 1 base and 7 bases, there was a span of 12 bases. Looked up from germline, CDR1 is SGHDT and CDR2 is YYEEEE. CDR3 loop: CASSLRGLDQPQHF. The CDR3 nucleotides read TGTGCCAGCAGCTTGAGAGGGTTAGACCAGCCCCAGCATTTT.

The sample holds a few counts of this clone. The genes are TRBV5-8 and TRBJ1-6, with TRBD1 matching 7 bases. The germline V gene has CDR1 SGHTS and CDR2 YDEGEE. CDR3 length: 13 residues. With 3 bases clipped from V and 11 bases from J, the junction kept 5 bases outside the gene matches. CDR3 sequence reads: CASSSGTVPPLHF. The CDR3 DNA follows: TGTGCCAGCAGCTCCGGGACAGTGCCACCCCTCCACTTT.

This clone was observed once. This chain joins TRBV9 and TRBJ1-6; D is unresolved. V lost 5 bases and J 6 bases, leaving 9 bases between the germline ends. The V gene's germline CDR1 is SGDLS and CDR2 YYNGEE. CDR3 length: 13 residues. CDR3 nucleotide sequence: TGTGCCAGCAGACAGTCTCCTAATTCACCCCTCCACTTT. Translating gives CASRQSPNSPLHF.

The chain uses TRBV25-1 and TRBJ2-5; TRBD2 matches at 8 bases. V lost 3 bases to trimming and J lost 1 base; unmatched junction nucleotides: 1. The CDR3 consists of 14 residues. From germline, CDR1 is MGHDK and CDR2 SYGVNS. Written as DNA, the CDR3 is TGTGCCAGCAGTGATCGGGGGGGCCAAGAGACCCAGTACTTC. This sequence encodes CASSDRGGQETQYF.

The chain joins TRBV30 to TRBJ1-2; TRBD1 might be the D (5 bases). The CDR3 sequence is 12 residues long. With 1 base removed from V and 3 bases from J, the gap between germline ends came to 6 bases. From germline, CDR1 is GTSNPN and CDR2 SVGIG (reference sequence). CDR3 sequence (DNA): TGTGCCTGGAGTGAGGGGCACTATGGCTACACCTTC. It encodes CAWSEGHYGYTF.

This sequence joins TRBV30 and TRBJ2-3; 10 nucleotides line up with TRBD2. The V gene's germline CDR1 is GTSNPN and CDR2 SVGIG (reference sequence). The CDR3 loop spans 14 amino acids. J lost 6 bases, V lost 4 bases, and 7 bases had no gene match. CDR3 DNA: TGTGCCTGGAAGAAGCGGGGGGGCCCGGATACGCAGTATTTT. It yields the protein CAWKKRGGPDTQYF.

This rearrangement joins TRBV7-2 to TRBJ2-7, with D possibly called TRBD1 or TRBD2 (5 bases each). The CDR3 covers 13 residues. Per germline, CDR1 SGHTA and CDR2 FQGNSA. Trimming took off 5 bases at V and 7 bases at J, with 15 bases between the two ends. The CDR3 spells CASSGAAAREQYF. CDR3 DNA: TGTGCCAGCAGCGGGGCAGCGGCGCGTGAGCAGTACTTC.

V usage is TRBV14 and J usage is TRBJ1-5; D remains ambiguous. CDR1 and CDR2 from the germline V gene are SGHDN and FVKESK. V lost 5 bases and J 7 bases, leaving 12 bases between the germline ends. This CDR3 is built from 13 residues. The CDR3 region is CASSAGVSQPQHF. The CDR3 DNA follows: TGTGCCAGCAGCGCCGGGGTCTCGCAGCCCCAGCATTTT.

The table lists this clone with a few counts. The J gene is TRBJ2-7, the V gene TRBV2; D call uncertain. V was trimmed by 0 bases and J by 4 bases, leaving 10 bases between them. CDR3 size: 14 residues. Germline values: CDR1 SNHLY, CDR2 FYNNEI. CDR3 sequence: CASSEARQTYEQYF. In DNA form, the CDR3 reads TGTGCCAGCAGTGAAGCTAGGCAGACATACGAGCAGTACTTC.

CDR3: CASSLYTGGNTGELFF. Written as DNA, the CDR3 is TGTGCCAGCAGCTTGTACACGGGGGGAAACACCGGGGAGCTGTTTTTT. The chain combines TRBV11-3 with TRBJ2-2; 7 bases align to TRBD2. V shed 3 bases, J shed 2 bases, and the junction held 6 bases outside the gene matches. The germline V gene encodes CDR1 SGHNT and CDR2 YENEEA. CDR3 length equals 16 residues.

At least ten counts were recorded for this clone. This chain joins TRBV27 and TRBJ1-1; D is undetermined. V lost 6 bases and J lost 10, with 15 bases in between. From germline, CDR1 is MNHEY and CDR2 SMNVEV (reference sequence). The CDR3 is 12 amino acids. The CDR3 nucleotides are TGTGCCAGCAGCTTCCCTTGGGGTAGAGCTTTCTTT. It codes for CASSFPWGRAFF.

This clone occurred once. The chain combines TRBV7-2 with TRBJ1-6; 8 bases match TRBD1. V lost 5 bases, J lost 8 bases, and 5 bases stayed unmatched. Germline CDR1 is SGHTA and CDR2 is FQGNSA. This CDR3 has 14 residues. The CDR3 DNA reads TGTGCCAGCAGCAGGACAGGGCCGGATTCACCCCTCCACTTT. Translating gives CASSRTGPDSPLHF.

The table lists this clone with a few counts. DNA of the CDR3: TGTGCCTGGAGACCGGGACACCTTTACTGGAATGAGCAGTTCTTC. This translates into CAWRPGHLYWNEQFF. This chain uses TRBV30 with TRBJ2-1, with a weak D call TRBD1 (6 bases). Trimming took 3 bases from V and 7 from J, leaving 19 bases between them. This CDR3 has 15 amino acids. Germline CDR1 and CDR2: GTSNPN and SVGIG (reference sequence).

This clone has a single count. Different DNA sequences within this sample yield the same CDR3. The CDR3, as DNA: TGTGCCAGCAGCGTAGGAGCGGGGACAGATACGCAGTATTTT. Translating gives CASSVGAGTDTQYF. The genes are TRBV9 and TRBJ2-3; 7 bases match TRBD2. Germline lookup yields CDR1 SGDLS and CDR2 YYNGEE. The V segment lost 0 bases and the J segment 3 bases; nucleotides outside the gene matches: 1. The CDR3 extends over 14 amino acids.

This chain links TRBV30 with TRBJ1-1, with D uncertain. Germline V gene lookup returns CDR1 GTSNPN and CDR2 SVGIG (reference sequence). The V end was cut by 1 base, the J end by 0 bases, with 9 bases between. The CDR3 has 14 amino acids. The CDR3 reads CAWSAEGLNTEAFF. As DNA, the CDR3 is TGTGCCTGGAGTGCGGAAGGCTTGAACACTGAAGCTTTCTTT. Using reference TRBV30 and TRBJ1-1 for the parts outside the CDR3, the full variable domain is SQTIHQWPATLVQPVGSPLSLECTVEGTSNPNLYWYRQAAGRGLQLLFYSVGIGQISSEVPQNLSASRPQDRQFILSSKKLLLSDSGFYLCAWSAEGLNTEAFFGQGTRLTVV.

The chain employs TRBV30 and TRBJ1-3; possible D gene TRBD1, 5 bases. The CDR3 runs to 11 residues. The germline CDR1 and CDR2 sequences are GTSNPN and SVGIG (reference sequence). Between the trimmed V and J ends, which lost 4 bases and 10 bases, there was a span of 11 bases. In DNA form, the CDR3 reads TGTGCCTGGAATCCGAAGGGGACCATATATTTT. Translated: CAWNPKGTIYF. Looking up the rest from reference TRBV30 and TRBJ1-3 gives the full variable domain: SQTIHQWPATLVQPVGSPLSLECTVEGTSNPNLYWYRQAAGRGLQLLFYSVGIGQISSEVPQNLSASRPQDRQFILSSKKLLLSDSGFYLCAWNPKGTIYFGEGSWLTVV.

This clone was observed a single time. This chain connects TRBV30 to TRBJ1-2, with D possibly being TRBD1 (6 bases). Germline CDR1 GTSNPN, CDR2 SVGIG (reference sequence). The CDR3 is 13 amino acids. The V end lost 4 bases, the J end lost 8 bases, and 17 bases lay between the germline ends. The CDR3 region is CAWTYQGPVGYTF. DNA for the CDR3: TGTGCCTGGACCTACCAGGGGCCGGTGGGCTACACCTTC.